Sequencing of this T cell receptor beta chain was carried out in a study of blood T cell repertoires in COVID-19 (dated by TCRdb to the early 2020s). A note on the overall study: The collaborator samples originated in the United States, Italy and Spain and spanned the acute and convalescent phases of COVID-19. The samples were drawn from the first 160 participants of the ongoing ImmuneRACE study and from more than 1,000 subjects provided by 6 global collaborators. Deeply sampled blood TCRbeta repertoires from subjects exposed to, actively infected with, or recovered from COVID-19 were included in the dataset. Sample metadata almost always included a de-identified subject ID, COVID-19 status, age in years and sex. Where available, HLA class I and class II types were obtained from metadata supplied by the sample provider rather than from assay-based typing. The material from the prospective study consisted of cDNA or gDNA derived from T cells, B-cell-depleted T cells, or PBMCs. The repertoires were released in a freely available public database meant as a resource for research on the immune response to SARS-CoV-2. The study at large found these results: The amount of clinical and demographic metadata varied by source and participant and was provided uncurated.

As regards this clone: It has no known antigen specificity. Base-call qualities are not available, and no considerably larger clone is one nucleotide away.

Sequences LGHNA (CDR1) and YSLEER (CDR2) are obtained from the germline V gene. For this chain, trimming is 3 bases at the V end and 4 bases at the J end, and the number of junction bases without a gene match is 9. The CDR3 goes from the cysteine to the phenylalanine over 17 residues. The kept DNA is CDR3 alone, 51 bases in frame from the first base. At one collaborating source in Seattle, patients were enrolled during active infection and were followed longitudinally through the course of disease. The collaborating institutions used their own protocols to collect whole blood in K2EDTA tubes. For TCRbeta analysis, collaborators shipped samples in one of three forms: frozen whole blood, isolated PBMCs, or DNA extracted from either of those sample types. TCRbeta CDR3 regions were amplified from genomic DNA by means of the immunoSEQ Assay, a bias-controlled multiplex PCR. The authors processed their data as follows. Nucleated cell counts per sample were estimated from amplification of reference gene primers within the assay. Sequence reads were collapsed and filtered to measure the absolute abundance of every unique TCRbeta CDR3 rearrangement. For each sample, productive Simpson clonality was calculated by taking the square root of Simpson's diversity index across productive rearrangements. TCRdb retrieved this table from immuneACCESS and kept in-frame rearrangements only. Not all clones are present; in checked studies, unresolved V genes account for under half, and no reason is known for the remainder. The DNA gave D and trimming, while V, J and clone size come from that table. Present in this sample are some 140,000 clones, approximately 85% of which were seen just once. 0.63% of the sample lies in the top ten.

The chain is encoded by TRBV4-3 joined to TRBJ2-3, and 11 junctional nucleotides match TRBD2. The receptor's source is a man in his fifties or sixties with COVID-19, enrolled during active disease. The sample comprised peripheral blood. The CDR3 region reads CASSHLFSGGASDTQYF. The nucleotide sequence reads TGCGCCAGCAGCCACCTATTTAGCGGGGGGGCCTCAGATACGCAGTATTTT.